This T cell receptor (beta chain) is drawn from a study of response to subunit inactivated influenza vaccine. Study outcomes and limitations: A suggestion made by the authors is that each seasonal influenza vaccination recruits few new T cells.

As to this clonotype: Its antigen remains unknown.

This CDR3 region has 15 residues. Germline CDR1 DFQATT, CDR2 SNEGSKA (reference sequence). V was cut by 1 base and J by 6 bases, with 17 bases left in between. MiXCR, applied by TCRdb to the RT-PCR reads, yields one record per CDR3 protein. The sample contains hundreds of thousands of distinct CDR3 sequences, approximately 7.1% of which appear only once. The source material was PBMCs from blood, sampled around 25 months after vaccination. The receptor's source is a man between 50 and 69 years old who received an inactivated influenza vaccine. The rearrangement joins TRBV20-1 to TRBJ2-3, with D possibly called TRBD1 or TRBD2 (5 bases each). CDR3 sequence: CSARGDHEGSDTQYF. The CDR3 DNA reads TGCAGTGCTAGAGGGGACCACGAGGGGTCGGATACGCAGTATTTT.